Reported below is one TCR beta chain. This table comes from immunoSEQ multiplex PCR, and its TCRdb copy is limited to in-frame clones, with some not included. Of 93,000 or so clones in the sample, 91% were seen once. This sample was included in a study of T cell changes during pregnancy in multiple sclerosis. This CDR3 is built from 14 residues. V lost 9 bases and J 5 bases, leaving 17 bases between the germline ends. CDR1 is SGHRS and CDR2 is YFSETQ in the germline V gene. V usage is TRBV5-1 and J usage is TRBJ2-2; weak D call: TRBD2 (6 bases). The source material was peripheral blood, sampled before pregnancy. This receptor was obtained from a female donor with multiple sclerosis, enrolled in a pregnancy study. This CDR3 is CATKEGGKTGELFF. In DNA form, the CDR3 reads TGCGCCACCAAGGAGGGAGGAAAGACCGGGGAGCTGTTTTTT.